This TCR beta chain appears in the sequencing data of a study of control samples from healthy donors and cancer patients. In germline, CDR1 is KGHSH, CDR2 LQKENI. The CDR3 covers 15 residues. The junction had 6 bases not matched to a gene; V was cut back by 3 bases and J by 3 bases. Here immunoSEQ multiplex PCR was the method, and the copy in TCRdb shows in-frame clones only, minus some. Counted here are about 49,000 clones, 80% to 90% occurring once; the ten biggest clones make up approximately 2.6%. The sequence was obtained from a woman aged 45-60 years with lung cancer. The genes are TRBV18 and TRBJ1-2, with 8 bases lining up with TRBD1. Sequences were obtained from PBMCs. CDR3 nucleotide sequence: TGTGCCAGCTCACCGCCGGGACAGGCCCACTATGGCTACACCTTC. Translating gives CASSPPGQAHYGYTF.